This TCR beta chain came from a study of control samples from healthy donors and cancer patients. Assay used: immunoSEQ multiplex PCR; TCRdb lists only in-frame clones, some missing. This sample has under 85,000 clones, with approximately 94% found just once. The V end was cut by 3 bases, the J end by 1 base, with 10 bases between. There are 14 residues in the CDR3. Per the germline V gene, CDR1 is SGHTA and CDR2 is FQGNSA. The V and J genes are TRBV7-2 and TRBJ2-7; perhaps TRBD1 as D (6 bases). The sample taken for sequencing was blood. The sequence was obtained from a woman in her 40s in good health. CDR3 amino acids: CASSFYRASYEQYF. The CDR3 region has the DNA TGTGCCAGCAGCTTTTACAGGGCATCCTACGAGCAGTACTTC.